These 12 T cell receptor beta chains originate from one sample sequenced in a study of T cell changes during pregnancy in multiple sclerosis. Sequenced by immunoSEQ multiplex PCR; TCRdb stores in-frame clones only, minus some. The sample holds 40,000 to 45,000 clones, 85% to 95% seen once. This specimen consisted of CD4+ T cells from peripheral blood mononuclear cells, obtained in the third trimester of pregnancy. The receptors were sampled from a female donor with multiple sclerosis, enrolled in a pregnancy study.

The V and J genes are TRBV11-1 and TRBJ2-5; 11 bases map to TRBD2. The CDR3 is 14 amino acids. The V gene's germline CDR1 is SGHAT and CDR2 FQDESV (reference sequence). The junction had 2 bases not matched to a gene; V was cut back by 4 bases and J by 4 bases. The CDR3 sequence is CASSSGLAGETQYF. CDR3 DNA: TGTGCCAGCAGCTCCGGACTAGCGGGAGAGACCCAGTACTTC.

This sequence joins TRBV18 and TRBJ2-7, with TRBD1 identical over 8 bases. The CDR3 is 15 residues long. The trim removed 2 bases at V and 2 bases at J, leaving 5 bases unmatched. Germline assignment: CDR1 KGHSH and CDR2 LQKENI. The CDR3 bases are TGTGCCAGCTCACCAAGGACAGGGAACGCCTACGAGCAGTACTTC. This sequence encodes CASSPRTGNAYEQYF.

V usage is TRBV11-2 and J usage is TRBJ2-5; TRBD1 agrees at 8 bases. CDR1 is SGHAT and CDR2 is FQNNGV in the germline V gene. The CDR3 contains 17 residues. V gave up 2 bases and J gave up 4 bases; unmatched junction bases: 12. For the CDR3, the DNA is TGTGCCAGCAGCTTAATTTGGACAGGGCACGTTATAGAGACCCAGTACTTC. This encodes CASSLIWTGHVIETQYF.

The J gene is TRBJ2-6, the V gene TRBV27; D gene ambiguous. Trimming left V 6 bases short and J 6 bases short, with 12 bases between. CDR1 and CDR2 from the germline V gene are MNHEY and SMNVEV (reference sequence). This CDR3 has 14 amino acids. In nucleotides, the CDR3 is TGTGCCAGCAGATCTCCACTTCAGGCCAACGTCCTGACTTTC. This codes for CASRSPLQANVLTF. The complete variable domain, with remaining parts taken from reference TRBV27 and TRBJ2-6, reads EAQVTQNPRYLITVTGKKLTVTCSQNMNHEYMSWYRQDPGLGLRQIYYSMNVEVTDKGDVPEGYKVSRKEKRNFPLILESPSPNQTSLYFCASRSPLQANVLTFGAGSRLTVL.

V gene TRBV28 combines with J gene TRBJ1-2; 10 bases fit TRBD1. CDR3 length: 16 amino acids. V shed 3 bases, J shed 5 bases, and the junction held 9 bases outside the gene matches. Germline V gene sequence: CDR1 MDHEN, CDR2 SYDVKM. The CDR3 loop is CASSLATGGAGYGYTF. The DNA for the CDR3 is TGTGCCAGCAGTTTGGCGACAGGGGGCGCAGGTTATGGCTACACCTTC.

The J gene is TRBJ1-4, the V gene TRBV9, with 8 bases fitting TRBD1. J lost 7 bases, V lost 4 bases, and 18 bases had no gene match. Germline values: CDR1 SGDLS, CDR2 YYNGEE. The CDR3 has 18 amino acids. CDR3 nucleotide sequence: TGTGCCAGCAGCTTCAATCCGGGACAGGACCCTCGGGGTGAAAAACTGTTTTTT. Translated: CASSFNPGQDPRGEKLFF.

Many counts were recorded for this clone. The CDR3 loop reads CAISESGRNTEAFF. CDR3 sequence (DNA): TGTGCCATCAGTGAGTCGGGCAGAAACACTGAAGCTTTCTTT. V and J are TRBV10-3 and TRBJ1-1; D gene uncertain. The CDR3 covers 14 residues. Trimming shortened V by 0 bases and J by 2 bases, and 7 bases separated the two germline ends. Germline V CDR1 and CDR2: ENHRY, SYGVKD.

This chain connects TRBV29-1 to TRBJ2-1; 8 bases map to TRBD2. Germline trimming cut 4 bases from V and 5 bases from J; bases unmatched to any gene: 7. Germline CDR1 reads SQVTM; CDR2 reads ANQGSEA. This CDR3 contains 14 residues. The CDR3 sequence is CSVGAGGANNEQFF. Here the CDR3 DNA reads TGCAGCGTTGGTGCGGGAGGAGCGAACAATGAGCAGTTCTTC.

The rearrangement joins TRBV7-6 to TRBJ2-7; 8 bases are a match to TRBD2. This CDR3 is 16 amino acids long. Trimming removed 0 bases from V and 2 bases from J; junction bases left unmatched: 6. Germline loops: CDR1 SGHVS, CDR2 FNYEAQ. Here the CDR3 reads CASSLARREVAYEQYF. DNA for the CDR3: TGTGCCAGCAGCTTAGCGCGGCGGGAGGTCGCCTACGAGCAGTACTTC.

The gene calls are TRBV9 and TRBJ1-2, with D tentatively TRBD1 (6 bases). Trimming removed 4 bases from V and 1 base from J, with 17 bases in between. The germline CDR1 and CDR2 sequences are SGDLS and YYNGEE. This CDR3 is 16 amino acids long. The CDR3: CASSPIQGPNNYGYTF. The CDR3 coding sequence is TGTGCCAGCAGCCCTATTCAGGGGCCCAATAACTATGGCTACACCTTC.

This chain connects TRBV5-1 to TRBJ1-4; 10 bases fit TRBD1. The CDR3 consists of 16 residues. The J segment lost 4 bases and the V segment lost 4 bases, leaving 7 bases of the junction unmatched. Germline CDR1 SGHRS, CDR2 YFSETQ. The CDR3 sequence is CASSTGQGVGNEKLFF. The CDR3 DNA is TGCGCCAGCAGCACCGGACAGGGGGTGGGTAATGAAAAACTGTTTTTT. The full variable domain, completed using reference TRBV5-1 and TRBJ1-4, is KAGVTQTPRYLIKTRGQQVTLSCSPISGHRSVSWYQQTPGQGLQFLFEYFSETQRNKGNFPGRFSGRQFSNSRSEMNVSTLELGDSALYLCASSTGQGVGNEKLFFGSGTQLSVL.

The DNA for the CDR3 is TGTGCCAGCAGCCGGACAGCTAACTATGGCTACACCTTC. Amino acids: CASSRTANYGYTF. The V and J genes are TRBV9 and TRBJ1-2, with D possibly matching TRBD1 (6 bases). CDR3 length: 13 residues. Germline CDR1 and CDR2: SGDLS and YYNGEE. V lost 4 bases and J 0 bases, leaving 7 bases between the germline ends.